This TCR beta chain was found in a study of T-cell memory formation after mild COVID-19. This clonotype was counted a few times. TCRdb itself ran the 5' RACE reads through MiXCR, one entry per CDR3 protein. The table includes about 100,000 distinct CDR3 sequences, about 18% detected once. Germline CDR1 reads KGHDR; CDR2 reads SFDVKD. The CDR3 spans 13 residues. The V end lost 7 bases, the J end lost 4 bases, and 12 bases lay between the germline ends. The sequencing input was PBMCs or a T cell subset sorted from them (not recorded which). The chain recombines TRBV24-1 with TRBJ1-1; D perhaps matches TRBD1 (5 bases). This TCR was recovered from a man aged 18 to 29 who had mild COVID-19 (a few samples of this study predate the infection). Cell type and time point are not known. CDR3 nucleotides: TGTGCCACCAGGAATGGGGGGGGCACTGAAGCTTTCTTT. As protein: CATRNGGGTEAFF.